These T cell receptor beta chains were read from a single sample in a study of control samples from healthy donors and cancer patients. TCRdb's table, derived via immunoSEQ multiplex PCR, lists solely in-frame clones and lacks some. Of approximately 50,000 clones in the sample, over 85% were seen once. Sequencing was carried out using PBMCs. These receptors originate from a man under 40 with colorectal cancer. The CDR3 runs from the conserved cysteine through the conserved F or W. The order of the fields is D gene, V gene, J gene, clone size, CDR3 protein, CDR3 DNA. The D gene is left open where the match is weak. The size field is filled for only some rows; it gives once, few, many or a size class.

>TRBD2|TRBV7-2|TRBJ2-3|NA
CASSSRLAGGGDTQYF
TGTGCCAGCAGCTCTAGACTAGCGGGGGGCGGGGATACGCAGTATTTT
>TRBD1|TRBV13|TRBJ2-7|NA
CASSSGQGLSSYEQYF
TGTGCCAGCAGCAGCGGACAGGGTCTGAGCTCCTACGAGCAGTACTTC
>NA|TRBV29-1|TRBJ2-6|NA
CSVEGTVNSGANVLTF
TGCAGCGTTGAAGGGACGGTTAACTCTGGGGCCAACGTCCTGACTTTC
>NA|TRBV7-2|TRBJ1-1|NA
CASSPSGLGGEAFF
TGTGCCAGCAGTCCATCGGGGTTAGGCGGTGAAGCTTTCTTT
>TRBD2|TRBV27|TRBJ2-2|NA
CASSSRTGPTSGGVREELFF
TGTGCCAGCAGTTCGCGGACAGGCCCGACTAGCGGGGGGGTCAGGGAGGAGCTGTTTTTT
>TRBD1|TRBV19|TRBJ1-2|few
CATQTTGGNYGYTF
TGTGCCACCCAGACAACAGGGGGCAACTATGGCTACACCTTC
>TRBD1|TRBV5-1|TRBJ2-1|NA
CASSITGGNEQFF
TGCGCCAGCAGCATAACAGGGGGCAATGAGCAGTTCTTC
>NA|TRBV6-1|TRBJ2-6|NA
CASSEGYSGANVLTF
TGTGCCAGCAGTGAAGGCTACTCTGGGGCCAACGTCCTGACTTTC
>TRBD1|TRBV24-1|TRBJ2-6|NA
CATSDQRNDRGLLSGANVLTF
TGTGCCACCAGTGACCAAAGAAACGACAGGGGGCTTCTCTCTGGGGCCAACGTCCTGACTTTC
>TRBD2|TRBV7-9|TRBJ2-1|NA
CASSPSGGGIYNEQFF
TGTGCCAGCAGCCCCTCCGGCGGGGGTATTTACAATGAGCAGTTCTTC